The 24 T cell receptor beta chains below all came from one sample that was sequenced in a study of long-term antiretroviral therapy in people with HIV. Sequencing relied on immunoSEQ assay v3.0, run at survey level. Sequencing was performed with immunoSEQ multiplex PCR; in TCRdb, only in-frame clones are kept and a portion is missing. The sample holds about 21,000 clones, roughly 80% seen once. The sample here was unsorted PBMCs, taken approximately 4 years after starting antiretroviral therapy. The receptors come from a man younger than 35 with HIV.

This clone was picked up a small number of times. The junction does not match germline at one end; this may be a read error. This rearrangement joins TRBV7-7 to TRBJ2-1; 10 positions agree with TRBD1. Germline assignment: CDR1 SSHAT and CDR2 FNYEAQ (reference sequence). This CDR3 comprises 13 residues. The CDR3 DNA follows: TGTGCTAGCAGCGCCCGGGACAGGGGTGAGCAGTTCTTC. Its translation is CASSARDRGEQFF.

V usage is TRBV6-6 and J usage is TRBJ2-2; 8 nucleotides line up with TRBD1. From germline, CDR1 is MNHNY and CDR2 SVGAGI (reference sequence). The V gene end was trimmed by 6 bases and the J gene end by 1 base; junction bases not matched to a gene: 4. There are 15 residues in the CDR3. The CDR3 nucleotides read TGTGCCAGCAGAGCCGGGACAGGGAACACCGGGGAGCTGTTTTTT. It specifies CASRAGTGNTGELFF.

This clone was seen once. This chain links TRBV15 with TRBJ2-2; 8 positions agree with TRBD1. Looked up from germline, CDR1 is LNHNV and CDR2 is YYDKDF (reference sequence). CDR3 length equals 16 residues. J lost 0 bases, V lost 3 bases, and 3 bases had no gene match. This CDR3 is CATSRPGQANTGELFF. In nucleotides, the CDR3 is TGTGCCACCAGCAGGCCGGGACAGGCGAACACCGGGGAGCTGTTTTTT.

This chain connects TRBV18 to TRBJ1-6; D is unclear. V was trimmed by 0 bases and J by 12 bases, leaving 9 bases between them. CDR1 is KGHSH, CDR2 LQKENI, per germline. The CDR3 is 13 residues long. CDR3 bases: TGTGCCAGCTCACCACCTGAGGGTCAACCCCTCCACTTT. Translated, it gives CASSPPEGQPLHF.

This clone appeared a single time. The CDR3, as DNA: TGTGCCAGCAGTTACCCCGAGAATGAGCAGTTCTTC. It specifies CASSYPENEQFF. The rearrangement joins TRBV6-6 to TRBJ2-1; the D is unclear. CDR3 length: 12 residues. Germline loops: CDR1 MNHNY, CDR2 SVGAGI (reference sequence). The germline V and J ends were trimmed by 2 bases and 7 bases, with 6 bases remaining between them.

This chain joins TRBV27 and TRBJ2-1; no clear D gene. CDR3 length: 15 residues. The ends were cut back, 3 bases at V and 3 bases at J, with 12 bases in the middle. CDR1 and CDR2 (germline): MNHEY, SMNVEV (reference sequence). CDR3 residues: CASSFLGWGYNEQFF. In DNA form, the CDR3 reads TGTGCCAGCAGTTTTTTGGGGTGGGGCTACAATGAGCAGTTCTTC.

The chain recombines TRBV6-1 with TRBJ2-5; a weak D match, TRBD2 (6 bases). The CDR3 has 13 residues. Germline V lookup: CDR1 MNHNS, CDR2 SASEGT. Deletions cut 6 bases from V and 1 base from J, with 9 bases between. CDR3 loop: CASRGLLQETQYF. CDR3 coding DNA: TGTGCCAGCAGGGGACTGCTCCAAGAGACCCAGTACTTC.

The chain employs TRBV5-6 and TRBJ2-3; D tentatively fits TRBD1 or TRBD2 (5 bases each). The V gene's germline CDR1 is SGHDT and CDR2 YYEEEE. The V end was cut by 4 bases, the J end by 1 base, with 16 bases between. This CDR3 is built from 16 residues. The CDR3 protein is CASSQSEGPRTDTQYF. For the CDR3, the DNA is TGTGCCAGCAGCCAAAGCGAGGGGCCGCGCACAGATACGCAGTATTTT.

In its sample, this clone is medium-sized. The rearrangement uses TRBV7-6 and TRBJ1-5, with unresolved D. CDR3 length: 13 amino acids. Looked up from germline, CDR1 is SGHVS and CDR2 is FNYEAQ. Trimming left V 5 bases short and J 6 bases short, with 11 bases between. CDR3: CASSAGGSQPQHF. CDR3 nucleotide sequence: TGTGCCAGCAGCGCGGGAGGGAGTCAGCCCCAGCATTTT.

The J gene is TRBJ1-2, the V gene TRBV7-9; D may be TRBD1 (6 bases). Germline CDR1 and CDR2: SEHNR and FQNEAQ (reference sequence). The CDR3 is made up of 13 amino acids. Trimming cost V 5 bases and J 7 bases, with 14 bases left between them. The CDR3 DNA sequence: TGTGCCAGCAGCCAGGGGCAGGGTGGTGGCTACACCTTC. Translating it yields CASSQGQGGGYTF.

CDR3 in DNA: TGTGCCAGCAGCCCGGTGCTGGGCACTGAAGCTTTCTTT. This codes for CASSPVLGTEAFF. The chain employs TRBV7-3 and TRBJ1-1; D not resolved. The CDR3 covers 13 residues. Trimming left V 5 bases short and J 4 bases short, with 11 bases between. Germline V gene lookup returns CDR1 SGHTA and CDR2 FQGTGA.

The rearrangement uses TRBV9 and TRBJ1-2, with 7 positions matching TRBD1. CDR3 size: 15 residues. Per germline, CDR1 SGDLS and CDR2 YYNGEE. The trim removed 4 bases at V and 4 bases at J, leaving 10 bases unmatched. For the CDR3, the DNA is TGTGCCAGCAGCCCCGTAGCCGGGGACAGCTATGGCTACACCTTC. Residues: CASSPVAGDSYGYTF.

This chain joins TRBV10-2 and TRBJ1-5; no clear D. The V gene's germline CDR1 is WSHSY and CDR2 SAAADI. V was pared by 6 bases and J by 3 bases, with 9 bases between. The CDR3 totals 13 residues. CDR3 in amino acids: CASRGSLNQPQHF. The CDR3 coding sequence is TGCGCCAGCAGGGGATCCCTCAATCAGCCCCAGCATTTT.

This chain uses TRBV7-9 with TRBJ2-7; D gene ambiguous. Germline V gene lookup returns CDR1 SEHNR and CDR2 FQNEAQ (reference sequence). V lost 2 bases and J 3 bases, leaving 5 bases between the germline ends. The CDR3 extends over 12 amino acids. Here the CDR3 reads CASSLSVYEQYF. CDR3 sequence (DNA): TGTGCCAGCAGCTTATCAGTCTACGAGCAGTACTTC.

The gene calls are TRBV7-8 and TRBJ2-3, with D perhaps being TRBD1 or TRBD2 (5 bases each). CDR1 SGHVS and CDR2 FQNEAQ come from the germline V gene. Trimming removed 1 base from V and 3 bases from J, with 8 bases in between. The CDR3 has 14 amino acids. The CDR3 sequence is CASSLGDGTDTQYF. CDR3 in DNA: TGTGCCAGCAGCTTAGGGGACGGAACAGATACGCAGTATTTT.

J is TRBJ1-1 and V is TRBV5-1; D may be TRBD1 (6 bases). Germline CDR1 reads SGHRS; CDR2 reads YFSETQ. V dropped 3 bases and J dropped 3 bases, with 18 bases sitting between them. This CDR3 spans 16 amino acids. The CDR3, as DNA: TGCGCCAGCAGCTCGCGACAAGCAGGGGTCGACACTGAAGCTTTCTTT. The encoded protein is CASSSRQAGVDTEAFF.

This clone has only a few counts. The chain has TRBV6-1 and TRBJ2-7, with D perhaps matching TRBD2 (5 bases). V gave up 3 bases and J gave up 5 bases, with 11 bases separating them. The CDR3 sequence is 13 residues long. Germline loops: CDR1 MNHNS, CDR2 SASEGT. DNA of the CDR3: TGTGCCAGCAGTGATAGAGGGATCCACGAGCAGTACTTC. Its translation: CASSDRGIHEQYF.

The chain is built from TRBV10-3 and TRBJ1-1; D not certain. Trimming removed 3 bases from V and 1 base from J, with 9 bases in between. This CDR3 spans 14 amino acids. The germline V gene encodes CDR1 ENHRY and CDR2 SYGVKD. The CDR3 protein is CAISDWVENTEAFF. The DNA of the CDR3 is TGTGCCATCAGTGATTGGGTAGAGAACACTGAAGCTTTCTTT.

The V call is TRBV10-3, the J call TRBJ1-1; D gene ambiguous. V lost 4 bases to trimming and J lost 2 bases, with 8 bases between them. Per germline, CDR1 ENHRY and CDR2 SYGVKD. The CDR3 spans 13 residues. The CDR3 protein is CAISGTSNTEAFF. The CDR3 nucleotides are TGTGCCATCAGTGGGACGTCTAACACTGAAGCTTTCTTT.

V gene TRBV13 combines with J gene TRBJ2-4; tentatively, D is TRBD1 (6 bases). The V gene lost 4 bases and the J gene lost 6 bases, with 16 bases spanning the gap. Germline-derived CDR1 and CDR2 are PRHDT and FYEKMQ (reference sequence). This CDR3 is 15 amino acids long. The CDR3 reads CASSSPDSSRNIQYF. The CDR3 DNA follows: TGTGCCAGCAGCTCACCGGACAGCTCGAGAAACATTCAGTACTTC.

V usage is TRBV27 and J usage is TRBJ1-5; D perhaps matches TRBD1 (5 bases). Deletions cut 4 bases from V and 6 bases from J, with 16 bases between. CDR1 is MNHEY, CDR2 SMNVEV, per germline (reference sequence). The CDR3 loop spans 15 amino acids. The DNA for the CDR3 is TGTGCCAGCAGTTCCCGGTTAGGGGTGGGTCAGCCCCAGCATTTT. Translated, it gives CASSSRLGVGQPQHF.

The chain carries TRBV11-2 and TRBJ1-1; D remains ambiguous. Germline CDR1 and CDR2: SGHAT and FQNNGV. This CDR3 comprises 14 residues. V dropped 2 bases and J dropped 0 bases, with 7 bases sitting between them. In DNA form, the CDR3 reads TGTGCCAGCAGCTTAATGGCCGTGAACACTGAAGCTTTCTTT. It translates to CASSLMAVNTEAFF.

The V call is TRBV28, the J call TRBJ2-5; possibly TRBD2 for D (6 bases). The CDR3 length is 12 residues. V shed 8 bases and J shed 4 bases, with 11 bases lying between them. Germline CDR1 and CDR2: MDHEN and SYDVKM. The CDR3 DNA sequence: TGTGCCAGCGGAGGGTTACGAGAGACCCAGTACTTC. It yields the protein CASGGLRETQYF.

The CDR3 nucleotides read TGTGCCAGTAGTCAGGATGGACCGAATCAGCCCCAGCATTTT. Translating gives CASSQDGPNQPQHF. The rearrangement joins TRBV19 to TRBJ1-5; D not resolved. Trimming removed 5 bases from V and 4 bases from J, with 12 bases in between. The CDR3 runs to 14 residues. CDR1 LNHDA and CDR2 SQIVND come from the germline V gene (reference sequence).